This record concerns one TCR beta chain sequence. Original processing methods: It was from reference gene primer amplification that nucleated cell counts were estimated. The repertoire was sequenced with immunoSEQ multiplex PCR; TCRdb's copy has only in-frame clones and lacks some. V and J calls and clone size are those listed in that table; D and trimming were worked out from the DNA. The sample comprises about 33,000 clones, nearly 80% of which are singletons, and 30% to 40% rests with the top ten. The source of the sample is a study of blood T cell repertoires in COVID-19. In the study overall: Acute-phase and convalescent COVID-19 samples originated in the United States, Italy and Spain.

CDR1 is SGHRS, CDR2 YFSETQ, per germline. This CDR3 has 14 residues. V gave up 7 bases and J gave up 2 bases, with 15 bases separating them. Sequencing was done on a sample of peripheral blood. The clonotype originates from a man aged 80 or over with acute or convalescent COVID-19. The V and J genes are TRBV5-1 and TRBJ1-2; the D gene is possibly TRBD1 (6 bases). CDR3 amino acids: CASQDRESNYGYTF. In DNA form, the CDR3 reads TGCGCCAGCCAGGACAGAGAGTCCAACTATGGCTACACCTTC.